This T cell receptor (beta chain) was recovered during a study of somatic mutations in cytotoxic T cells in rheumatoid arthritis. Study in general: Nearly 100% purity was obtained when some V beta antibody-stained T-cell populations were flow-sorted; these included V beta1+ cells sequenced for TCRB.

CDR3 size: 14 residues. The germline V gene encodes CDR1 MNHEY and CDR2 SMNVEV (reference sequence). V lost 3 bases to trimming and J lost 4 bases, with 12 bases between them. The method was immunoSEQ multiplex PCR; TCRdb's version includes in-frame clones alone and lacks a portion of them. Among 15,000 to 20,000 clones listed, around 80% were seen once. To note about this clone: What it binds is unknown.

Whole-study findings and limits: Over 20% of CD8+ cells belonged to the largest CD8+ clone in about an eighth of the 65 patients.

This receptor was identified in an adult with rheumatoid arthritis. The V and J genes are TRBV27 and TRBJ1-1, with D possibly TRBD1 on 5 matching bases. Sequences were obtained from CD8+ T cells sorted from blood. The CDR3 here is CASSLAGLGTEAFF. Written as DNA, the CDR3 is TGTGCCAGCAGTTTGGCAGGGTTGGGCACTGAAGCTTTCTTT.